This T cell receptor beta chain is drawn from a study of T cell repertoires in cytomegalovirus infection. Study-level information: Indications of both CMV infection and matching HLA type were provided by public TCR beta signatures. Whole-study findings and limits: Cumulative public TCR beta family frequency identified CMV carriers with the relevant HLA. Clonotypes of TCR beta that were HLA-C-restricted and CMV-specific dominated the ex vivo response.

In this sample, this clonotype turned up a few times. As yet, its antigen is unknown. The V segment lost 6 bases and the J segment 8 bases; nucleotides outside the gene matches: 11. This CDR3 region has 14 residues. TCRdb analysed the reads with MiXCR anew, one entry per CDR3 protein. The table includes about 440,000 distinct CDR3 sequences, approximately 33% detected once. The source of this sequence is a human donor in good health (CMV status not recorded). Some clones in this sample may be carry-over from other donors' samples. V and J are TRBV12-3 or TRBV12-4 and TRBJ1-1; 8 nucleotides line up with TRBD1. Sequenced: PBMCs. CDR3 protein: CASSPTWTGKEAFF. The CDR3 DNA reads TGTGCCAGCAGCCCTACCTGGACAGGGAAGGAAGCTTTCTTT.